The sequence of this T cell receptor beta chain was determined in a study of blood T cell repertoires in COVID-19. Study at large: The origin of the acute and convalescent COVID-19 samples was the United States, Italy and Spain. T cells, B-cell-depleted T cells, or PBMCs provided the cDNA or gDNA that served as material.

CDR3 length: 16 amino acids. The germline V gene has CDR1 KGHSH and CDR2 LQKENI. V was clipped by 6 bases and J by 4 bases, with 21 bases between them. Authors' analysis steps: By means of reference gene primer amplification, nucleated cell counts were estimated. Measured with immunoSEQ multiplex PCR; TCRdb has only the in-frame clones, and not every one. V and J calls and clone size are given by that table; D and trimming were obtained from the DNA. The sample lists about 80,000 clones, 75% to 90% occurring once. The source material was peripheral blood. This TCR derives from a human donor in a cohort sampled during active COVID-19. This sequence joins TRBV18 and TRBJ1-1; TRBD1 is a possible D gene (5 bases). CDR3 bases: TGTGCCAGCTCCCGGGGGTTCGGAGGGAGTGGCACTGAAGCTTTCTTT. It yields the protein CASSRGFGGSGTEAFF.